The 10 T cell receptor beta chains below come from one sample, sequenced in a study of regulatory T cells in long-lasting Graves disease (dated by TCRdb to about 2021). Per the publication, the time point label means: persistent/refractory GD, antithyroid drugs over 5 years with positive TRAb. For both TCR sequencing and RNA sequencing, RNA was extracted from PBMCs using TRIzol. Libraries were prepared through multiplex PCR. TCRdb names Illumina HiSeq 4000 as the instrument used. CDR3 regions were amplified by Arm-PCR with iRepertoire HTBI primers to construct TCR beta libraries. TCRdb reran the public reads through fastp at Q25 and MiXCR, keeping productive beta chains. For every CDR3 protein sequence, its rows merge into one entry that carries the most common genes and DNA. Counted in this sample were 400,000 to 500,000 distinct CDR3 sequences; 21% of them appeared once. Of the sample, roughly an eighth is held by the ten largest clones.

The material was peripheral blood mononuclear cells (PBMCs), obtained when the disease was refractory, from a patient treated with antithyroid drugs. These receptors were collected from a female donor with Graves disease.

V and J are TRBV7-7 and TRBJ2-7; D is unclear. The CDR3 consists of 16 residues. CDR1 SSHAT and CDR2 FNYEAQ come from the germline V gene (reference sequence). Trimming took 1 base from V and 3 from J, leaving 16 bases between them. In DNA form, the CDR3 reads TGTGCCAGCAGCTTAGGGATAGGGTGGTTTCGCTACGAGCAGTACTTC. Translated: CASSLGIGWFRYEQYF.

This clonotype was counted only a few times. V is TRBV20-1 and J is TRBJ2-1, with 13 bases identical to TRBD2. The CDR3 is 18 amino acids. The V segment lost 1 base and the J segment 2 bases; nucleotides outside the gene matches: 8. CDR1 is DFQATT and CDR2 is SNEGSKA in the germline V gene (reference sequence). DNA of the CDR3: TGCAGTGCTAGAGGGTTGTCCACTAGCGGGAGGGCCTACAATGAGCAGTTCTTC. Translation gives CSARGLSTSGRAYNEQFF.

This clonotype was observed many times. CDR3 nucleotides: TGTGCCAGCAGTGAGACTAGCGGACACTACGAGCAGTACTTC. This translates into CASSETSGHYEQYF. The V gene is TRBV2, the J gene TRBJ2-7; 9 nucleotides match TRBD2. Trimming at V came to 3 bases and at J to 3 bases, leaving 3 bases not matched to a gene. This CDR3 comprises 14 residues. CDR1 and CDR2 (germline): SNHLY, FYNNEI.

This clonotype was seen many times. The rearrangement links TRBV15 to TRBJ1-4; 11 positions agree with TRBD1. The V gene's germline CDR1 is LNHNV and CDR2 YYDKDF (reference sequence). V gave up 10 bases and J gave up 5 bases; unmatched junction bases: 12. CDR3 length: 16 amino acids. CDR3 amino acids: CAIAGTGGIINEKLFF. In DNA form, the CDR3 reads TGTGCCATCGCCGGGACAGGGGGGATTATCAATGAAAAACTGTTTTTT.

A note on this clonotype: At one end the junction does not follow the germline gene, possibly because of a read error. This rearrangement joins TRBV29-1 to TRBJ2-7; TRBD2 agrees at 9 bases. This CDR3 has 15 residues. Germline V gene lookup returns CDR1 SQVTM and CDR2 ANQGSEA. CDR3 region: CGVVLAGTRPYEQYF. The DNA of the CDR3 is TGCGGCGTTGTTCTAGCGGGAACCCGGCCCTACGAGCAGTACTTC.

The rearrangement links TRBV28 to TRBJ1-5; D is perhaps TRBD1 (6 bases). Germline V gives CDR1 MDHEN, CDR2 SYDVKM. V lost 2 bases, J lost 11 bases, and 19 bases lay in between. The CDR3 has 15 amino acids. The CDR3 region is CASSLQGGGIVAQHF. The CDR3 region has the DNA TGTGCCAGCAGTTTACAGGGAGGGGGTATCGTAGCCCAGCATTTT.

This clonotype came up a few times. This chain connects TRBV28 to TRBJ1-2; D perhaps matches TRBD1 (6 bases). This CDR3 is built from 15 residues. V gave up 5 bases and J gave up 2 bases, with 15 bases separating them. Germline lookup yields CDR1 MDHEN and CDR2 SYDVKM. The chain's CDR3 is CASSLRTELNYGYTF. The CDR3 nucleotides are TGTGCCAGCAGTCTCCGGACAGAATTAAACTATGGCTACACCTTC.

In this sample, this clonotype turned up a few times. V gene TRBV7-9 combines with J gene TRBJ2-7; the D gene is possibly TRBD1 (6 bases). The germline V gene encodes CDR1 SEHNR and CDR2 FQNEAQ (reference sequence). Trimming removed 5 bases at V and 5 bases at J, with 25 bases between. The CDR3 loop spans 17 amino acids. CDR3: CASSPPSNRVVSDEQYF. In nucleotides, the CDR3 is TGTGCCAGCAGCCCCCCGTCGAACAGGGTCGTGTCTGACGAGCAGTACTTC.

In this sample, this clonotype turned up many times. V usage is TRBV27 and J usage is TRBJ1-5; D is unclear. Germline loops: CDR1 MNHEY, CDR2 SMNVEV (reference sequence). The CDR3 extends over 14 amino acids. V lost 7 bases and J lost 1, with 11 bases in between. The CDR3 sequence is CASTPLGSNQPQHF. In DNA form, the CDR3 reads TGTGCCAGCACCCCTCTTGGCAGCAATCAGCCCCAGCATTTT.

Worth noting for this clonotype: This may be a read error: a much more frequent sequence differs by one nucleotide. This chain links TRBV28 with TRBJ1-5; no definite D call. V was clipped by 4 bases and J by 9 bases, with 16 bases between them. The CDR3 covers 14 residues. CDR1 is MDHEN, CDR2 SYDVKM, per germline. This CDR3 is CASSSPGLGAPQHF. For the CDR3, the DNA is TGTGCCAGCAGTTCTCCGGGCCTCGGCGCGCCCCAGCATTTT. Variable domain in full (rest from reference TRBV28 and TRBJ1-5): DVKVTQSSRYLVKRTGEKVFLECVQDMDHENMFWYRQDPGLGLRLIYFSYDVKMKEKGDIPEGYSVSREKKERFSLILESASTNQTSMYLCASSSPGLGAPQHFGDGTRLSIL.